These 3 T cell receptor beta chains originate from one sample sequenced in a study of T cell responses to AZD1222 COVID-19 vaccine. Assay: immunoSEQ multiplex PCR; the TCRdb copy retains only in-frame clones and omits some. The sample includes about 150,000 clones, approximately 92% of them seen just once. Source: peripheral blood, taken on day 0 of AZD1222 vaccination. These receptor sequences come from an adult in good health.

The chain carries TRBV29-1 and TRBJ2-7; 9 nucleotides match TRBD2. Germline V gene data show CDR1 as SQVTM and CDR2 as ANQGSEA. With 7 bases clipped from V and 0 bases from J, the junction kept 7 bases outside the gene matches. The CDR3 totals 14 residues. CDR3 amino acids: CSASGTSISYEQYV. The CDR3, as DNA: TGCAGCGCCTCCGGGACTAGCATCTCCTACGAGCAGTACGTC.

The chain combines TRBV2 with TRBJ2-3; D call uncertain. Trimming pared 6 bases from V and 0 bases from J, leaving 13 bases between. Germline-derived CDR1 and CDR2 are SNHLY and FYNNEI. The CDR3 contains 15 residues. The DNA of the CDR3 is TGTGCCAGCAGCCTCAGGACGGATAGCACAGATACGCAGTATTTT. This sequence encodes CASSLRTDSTDTQYF.

This rearrangement joins TRBV4-1 to TRBJ2-1, with 8 bases that match TRBD1. The J segment lost 7 bases and the V segment lost 2 bases, leaving 13 bases of the junction unmatched. CDR1 and CDR2 (germline): MGHRA, YSYEKL. This CDR3 comprises 17 residues. The CDR3: CASSQLINRGSRNEQFF. The CDR3 coding sequence is TGCGCCAGCAGCCAATTGATCAACAGGGGGTCGAGGAATGAGCAGTTCTTC.